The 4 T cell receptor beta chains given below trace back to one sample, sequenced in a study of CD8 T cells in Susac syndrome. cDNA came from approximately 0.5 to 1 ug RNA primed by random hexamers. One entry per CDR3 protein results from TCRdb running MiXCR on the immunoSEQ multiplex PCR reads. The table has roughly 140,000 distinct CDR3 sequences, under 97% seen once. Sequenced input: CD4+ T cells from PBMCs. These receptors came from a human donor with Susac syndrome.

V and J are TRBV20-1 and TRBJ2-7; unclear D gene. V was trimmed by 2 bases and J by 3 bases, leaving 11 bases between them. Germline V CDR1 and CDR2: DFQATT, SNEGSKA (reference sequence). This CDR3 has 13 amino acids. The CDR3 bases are TGCAGTGCTAGACGACAAAACAGCTACGAGCAGTACTTC. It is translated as CSARRQNSYEQYF.

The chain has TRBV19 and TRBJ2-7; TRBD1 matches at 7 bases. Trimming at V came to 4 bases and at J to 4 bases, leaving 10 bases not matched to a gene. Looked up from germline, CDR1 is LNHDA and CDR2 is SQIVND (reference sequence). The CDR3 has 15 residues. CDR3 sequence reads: CASSTPRDRTYEQYF. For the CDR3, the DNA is TGTGCCAGTAGTACGCCGAGGGACAGAACTTACGAGCAGTACTTC.

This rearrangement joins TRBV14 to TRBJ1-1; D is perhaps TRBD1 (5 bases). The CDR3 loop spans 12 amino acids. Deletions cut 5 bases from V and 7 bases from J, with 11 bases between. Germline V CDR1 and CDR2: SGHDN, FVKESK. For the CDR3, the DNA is TGTGCCAGCAGCTTGCAGGGCATTGAAGCTTTCTTT. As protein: CASSLQGIEAFF.

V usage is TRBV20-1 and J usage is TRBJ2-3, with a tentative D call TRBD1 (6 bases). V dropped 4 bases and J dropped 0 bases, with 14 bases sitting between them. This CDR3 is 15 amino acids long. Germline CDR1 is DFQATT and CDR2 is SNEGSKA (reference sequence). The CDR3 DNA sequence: TGCAGTGCTAAGTCCGGGACACAGAGCACAGATACGCAGTATTTT. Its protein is CSAKSGTQSTDTQYF.